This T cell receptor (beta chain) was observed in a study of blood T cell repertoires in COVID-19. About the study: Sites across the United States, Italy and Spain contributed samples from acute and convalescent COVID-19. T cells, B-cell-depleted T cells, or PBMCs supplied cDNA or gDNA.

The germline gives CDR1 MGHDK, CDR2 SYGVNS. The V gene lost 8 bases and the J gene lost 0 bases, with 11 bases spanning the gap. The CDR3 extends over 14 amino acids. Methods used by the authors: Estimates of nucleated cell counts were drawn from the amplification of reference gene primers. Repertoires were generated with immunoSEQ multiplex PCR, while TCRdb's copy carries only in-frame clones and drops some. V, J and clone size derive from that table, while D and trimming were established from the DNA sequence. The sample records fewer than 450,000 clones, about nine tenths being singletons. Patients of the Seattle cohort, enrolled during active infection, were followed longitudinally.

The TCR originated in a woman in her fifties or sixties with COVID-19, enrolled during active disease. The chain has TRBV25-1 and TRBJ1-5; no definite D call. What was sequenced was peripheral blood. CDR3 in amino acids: CASGDDGSNQPQHF. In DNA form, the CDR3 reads TGTGCCAGCGGAGACGACGGTAGCAATCAGCCCCAGCATTTT.